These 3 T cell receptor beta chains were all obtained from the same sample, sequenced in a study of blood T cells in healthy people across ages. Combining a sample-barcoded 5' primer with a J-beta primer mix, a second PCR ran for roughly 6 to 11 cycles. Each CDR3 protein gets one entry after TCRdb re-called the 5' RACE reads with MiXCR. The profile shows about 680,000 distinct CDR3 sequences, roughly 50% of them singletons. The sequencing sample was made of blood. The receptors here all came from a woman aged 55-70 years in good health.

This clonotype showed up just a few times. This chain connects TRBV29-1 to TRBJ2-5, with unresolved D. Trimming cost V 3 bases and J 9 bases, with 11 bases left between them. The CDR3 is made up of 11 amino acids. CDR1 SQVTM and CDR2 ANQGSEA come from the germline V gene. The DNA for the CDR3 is TGCAGCGTTGATGGAGTCGCGGCCCAGTACTTC. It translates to CSVDGVAAQYF.

CDR3 bases: TGTGCCAGCAGCTCTATGATAGGTGGCTACACCTTC. Its protein product is CASSSMIGGYTF. The genes are TRBV7-6 and TRBJ1-2; no definite D call. CDR3 length: 12 residues. Germline values: CDR1 SGHVS, CDR2 FNYEAQ. V lost 4 bases and J 7 bases, leaving 10 bases between the germline ends.

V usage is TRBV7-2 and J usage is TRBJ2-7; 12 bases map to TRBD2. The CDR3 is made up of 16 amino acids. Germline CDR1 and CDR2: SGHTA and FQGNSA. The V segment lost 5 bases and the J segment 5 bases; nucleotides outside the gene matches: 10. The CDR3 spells CASSPNRLAGVHEQYF. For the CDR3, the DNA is TGTGCCAGCAGCCCAAACCGACTAGCGGGAGTCCACGAGCAGTACTTC.